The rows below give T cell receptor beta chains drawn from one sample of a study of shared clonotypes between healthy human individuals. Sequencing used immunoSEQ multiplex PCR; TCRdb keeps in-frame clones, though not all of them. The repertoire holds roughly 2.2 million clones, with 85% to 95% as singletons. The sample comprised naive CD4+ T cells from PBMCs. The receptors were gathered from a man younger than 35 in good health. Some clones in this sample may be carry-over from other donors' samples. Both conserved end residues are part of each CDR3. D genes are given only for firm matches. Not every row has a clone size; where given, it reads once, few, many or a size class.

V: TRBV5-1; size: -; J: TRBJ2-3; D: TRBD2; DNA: TGCGCCAGCAGCTCCGGACTAGCGGATAGCACAGATACGCAGTATTTT; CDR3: CASSSGLADSTDTQYF
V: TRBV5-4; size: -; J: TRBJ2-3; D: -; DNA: TGTGCCAGCAGCTTGTATGGAGAGTTGGGCACACATACGCAGTATTTT; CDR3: CASSLYGELGTHTQYF
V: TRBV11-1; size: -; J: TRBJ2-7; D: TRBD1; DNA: TGTGCCAGCAGCCCAAGGGACAGAAGCTACGAGCAGTACTTC; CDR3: CASSPRDRSYEQYF
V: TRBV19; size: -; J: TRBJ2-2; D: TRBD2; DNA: TGTGCCAGTAGTATAGGAGGCGGGAGGGCGTCCGGGGAGCTGTTTTTT; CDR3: CASSIGGGRASGELFF
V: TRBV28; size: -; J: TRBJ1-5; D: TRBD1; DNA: TGTGCCAGCAGTACACCGGGACAGGCTCTCAATCAGCCCCAGCATTTT; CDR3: CASSTPGQALNQPQHF
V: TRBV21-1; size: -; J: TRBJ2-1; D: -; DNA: TGTGCCACCGGGACCCCGAGAGCGGAAAGACTCTACAATGAGCAGTTCTTC; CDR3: CATGTPRAERLYNEQFF
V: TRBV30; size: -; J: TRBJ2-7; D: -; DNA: TGTGCCTGGAGTGTCGCCAGCGCGATGGGGGAGCAGTACTTC; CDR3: CAWSVASAMGEQYF
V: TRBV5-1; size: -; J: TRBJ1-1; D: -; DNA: TGCGCCAGCAGCTTGGATCGGGGGCTCATTGAAGCTTTCTTT; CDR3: CASSLDRGLIEAFF
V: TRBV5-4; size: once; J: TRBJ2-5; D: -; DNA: TGTGCCAGCAGCTTGGTGGGCCGGACGTCAGCGACCCAGTACTTC; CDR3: CASSLVGRTSATQYF
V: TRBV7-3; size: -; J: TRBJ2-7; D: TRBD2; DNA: TGTGCCAGCAGCTTAATGGGACTAGCGGGAGAGCACGAGCAGTACTTC; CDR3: CASSLMGLAGEHEQYF
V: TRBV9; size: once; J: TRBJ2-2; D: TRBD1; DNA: TGTGCCAGCAGCTCCTCCGGGACAGGGGGCGCCGGGGAGCTGTTTTTT; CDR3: CASSSSGTGGAGELFF
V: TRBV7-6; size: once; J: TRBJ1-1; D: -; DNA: TGTGCCAGCAGCTTAGAGGCGGGCCCGAACACTGAAGCTTTCTTT; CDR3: CASSLEAGPNTEAFF
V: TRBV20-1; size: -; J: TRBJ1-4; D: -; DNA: TGCAGTGCCGCGGAGGGGGGAAAACTGTTTTTT; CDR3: CSAAEGGKLFF
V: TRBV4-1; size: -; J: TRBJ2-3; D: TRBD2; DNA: TGCGCCAGCACCACGGGACTAGCGGTGACAGATACGCAGTATTTT; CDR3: CASTTGLAVTDTQYF
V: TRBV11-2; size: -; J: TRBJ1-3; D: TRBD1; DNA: TGTGCCAGCAGCTTCGGGACAGCTGGAAACACCATATATTTT; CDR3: CASSFGTAGNTIYF
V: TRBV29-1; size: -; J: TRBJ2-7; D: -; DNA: TGCAGCGTTCGGGGGAGGTACGGCTACGAGCAGTACTTC; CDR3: CSVRGRYGYEQYF
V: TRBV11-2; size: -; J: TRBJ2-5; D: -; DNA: TGTGCCAGCAGCCTCCTAGGCACCACTGGGGAGACCCAGTACTTC; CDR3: CASSLLGTTGETQYF
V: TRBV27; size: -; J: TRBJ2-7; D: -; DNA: TGTGCCAGCACCCGAGCAGTGGGGGTACCGACCTACGAGCAGTACTTC; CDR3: CASTRAVGVPTYEQYF
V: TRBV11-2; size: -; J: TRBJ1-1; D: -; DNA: TGTGCCAGCAGCTTAGATCACAGGGCGGGCACTGAAGCTTTCTTT; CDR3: CASSLDHRAGTEAFF
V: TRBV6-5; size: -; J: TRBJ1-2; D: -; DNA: TGTGCCAGCAGTTACTCTTCCCCGGCCGTCTATGGCTACACCTTC; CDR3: CASSYSSPAVYGYTF
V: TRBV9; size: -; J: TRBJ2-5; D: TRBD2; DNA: TGTGCCAGCAGCGCTAGCGGTGGCAGGGAGACCCAGTACTTC; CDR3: CASSASGGRETQYF
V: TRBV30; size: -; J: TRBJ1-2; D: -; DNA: TGTGCCTTGATTGCCTGGGTGGAGAACTATGGCTACACCTTC; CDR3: CALIAWVENYGYTF
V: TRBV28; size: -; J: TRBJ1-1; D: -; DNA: TGTGCCAGCGGGACTCGTAACACTGAAGCTTTCTTT; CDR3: CASGTRNTEAFF
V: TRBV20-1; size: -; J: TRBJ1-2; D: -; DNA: TGCAGTGCCCCTCATGGCTACACCTTC; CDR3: CSAPHGYTF
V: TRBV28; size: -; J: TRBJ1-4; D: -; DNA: TGTGCCAGCAGTCCAAAAACACTGTCAACTAATGAAAAACTGTTTTTT; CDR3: CASSPKTLSTNEKLFF
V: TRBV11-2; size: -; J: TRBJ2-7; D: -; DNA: TGTGCCAGCAGCTTAGGGGGGCAGACCCTCTACGAGCAGTACTTC; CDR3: CASSLGGQTLYEQYF
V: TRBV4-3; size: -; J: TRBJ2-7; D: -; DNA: TGCGCCAGCAGCGCGAGCTTGGCGGTGGACGAGCAGTACTTC; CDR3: CASSASLAVDEQYF
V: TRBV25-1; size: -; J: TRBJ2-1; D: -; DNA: TGTGCCAGCAGTGACCTCGGGGCGGGCTATTACAATGAGCAGTTCTTC; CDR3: CASSDLGAGYYNEQFF
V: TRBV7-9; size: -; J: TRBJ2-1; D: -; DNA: TGTGCCAGCAGCCCCTCCTCAGATAGAGGGTTCTTC; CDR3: CASSPSSDRGFF
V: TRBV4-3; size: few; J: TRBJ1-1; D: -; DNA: TGCGCCAGCAGCCAAGATCTGGTGCTGGCTGAAGCTTTCTTT; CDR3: CASSQDLVLAEAFF
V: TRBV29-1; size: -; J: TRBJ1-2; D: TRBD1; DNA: TGCAGCGTCCTTATTCCGGGACAGGGGGACTATGGCTACACCTTC; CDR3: CSVLIPGQGDYGYTF
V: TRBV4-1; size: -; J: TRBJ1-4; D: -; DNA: TGCGCCAGCAGCCAAGATCCGGGGGCAGTCTCCGGGGAAAAACTGTTTTTT; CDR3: CASSQDPGAVSGEKLFF
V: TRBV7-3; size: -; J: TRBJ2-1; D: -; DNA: TGTGCCAGCAGCTTAGACAGTAGCTCCTACAATGAGCAGTTCTTC; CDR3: CASSLDSSSYNEQFF
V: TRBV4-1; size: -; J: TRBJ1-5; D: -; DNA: TGCGCCAGCAGCCAAGTATGGGACGGTACCAATCAGCCCCAGCATTTT; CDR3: CASSQVWDGTNQPQHF
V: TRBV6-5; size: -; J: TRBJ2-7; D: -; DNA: TGTGCCAGCAGGCAGCTTGGGGGGCTTTACGAGCAGTACTTC; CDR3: CASRQLGGLYEQYF
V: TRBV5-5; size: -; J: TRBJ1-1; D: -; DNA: TGTGCCAGCAGCTTATACACTGAAGCTTTCTTT; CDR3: CASSLYTEAFF
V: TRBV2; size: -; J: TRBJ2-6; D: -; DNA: TGTGCCAGCAGTCACCTGAGGGGGACTGGGGCCAACGTCCTGACTTTC; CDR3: CASSHLRGTGANVLTF
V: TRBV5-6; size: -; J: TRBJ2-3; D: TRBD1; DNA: TGTGCCAGCAGCTGGCCCGGGACAGGGAACCCCACAGATACGCAGTATTTT; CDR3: CASSWPGTGNPTDTQYF
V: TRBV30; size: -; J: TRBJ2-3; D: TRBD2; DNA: TGTGCCTGGGGACCGGGACTAGCGGGAGGGGGAGGCACAGATACGCAGTATTTT; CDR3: CAWGPGLAGGGGTDTQYF
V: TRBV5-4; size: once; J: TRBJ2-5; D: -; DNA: TGTGCCAGCAGCTCGGCGGTCCAAGAGACCCAGTACTTC; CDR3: CASSSAVQETQYF
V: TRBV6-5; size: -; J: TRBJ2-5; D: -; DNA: TGTGCCAGCAGTCCCTCTTTGGGGGTTGGGGAGACCCAGTACTTC; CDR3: CASSPSLGVGETQYF
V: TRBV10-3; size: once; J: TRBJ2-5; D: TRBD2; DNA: TGTGCCATCAGCGACTCTACTAGCGGCCAAGAGACCCAGTACTTC; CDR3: CAISDSTSGQETQYF
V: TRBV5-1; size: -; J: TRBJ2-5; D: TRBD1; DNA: TGCGCCAGCAGCTTGTTGGGACAGGATGACCAAGAGACCCAGTACTTC; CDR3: CASSLLGQDDQETQYF
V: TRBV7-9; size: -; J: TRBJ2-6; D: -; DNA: TGTGCCAGCAGCCCTCACCAGAGCTCTGGGGCCAACGTCCTGACTTTC; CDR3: CASSPHQSSGANVLTF
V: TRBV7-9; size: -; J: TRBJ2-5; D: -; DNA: TGTGCCAGCAGCTTTCGCCCTGACGCGGAGACCCAGTACTTC; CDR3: CASSFRPDAETQYF
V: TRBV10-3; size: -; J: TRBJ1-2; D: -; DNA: TGTGCCATCAGCGCTTCAATTAACTATGGCTACACCTTC; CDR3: CAISASINYGYTF
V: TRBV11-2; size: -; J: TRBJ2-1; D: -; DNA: TGTGCCAGCAGCACGGCTGCGGGAATATACAATGAGCAGTTCTTC; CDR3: CASSTAAGIYNEQFF
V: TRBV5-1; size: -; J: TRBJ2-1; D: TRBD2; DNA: TGCGCCAGCAGCCTATTAGCGGGAGGAACCTACAATGAGCAGTTCTTC; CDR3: CASSLLAGGTYNEQFF
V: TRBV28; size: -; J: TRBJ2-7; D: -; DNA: TGTGCCAGCAGTTCCCATTTGAGGAGGGGAGAGCAGTACTTC; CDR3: CASSSHLRRGEQYF
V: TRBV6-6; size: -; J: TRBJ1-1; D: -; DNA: TGTGCCAGCAGTTACTTCGGAGGAACTGAAGCTTTCTTT; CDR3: CASSYFGGTEAFF
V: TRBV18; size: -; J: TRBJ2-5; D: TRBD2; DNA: TGTGCCAGCTCACCACGGTCTAGCGGGAGGGAAGAGACCCAGTACTTC; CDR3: CASSPRSSGREETQYF
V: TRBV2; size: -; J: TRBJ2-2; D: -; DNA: TGTGCCAGCAGCGAAGGCCGGGGCCGGTGGTCGAACACCGGGGAGCTGTTTTTT; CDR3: CASSEGRGRWSNTGELFF
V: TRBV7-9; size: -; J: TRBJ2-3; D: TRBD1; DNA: TGTGCCAGCAGCTCTGACAGGGGGGCGGAAACAGATACGCAGTATTTT; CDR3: CASSSDRGAETDTQYF
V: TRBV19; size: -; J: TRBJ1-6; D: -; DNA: TGTGCCAGTAGTATACAGAACGGAGCCCTCCACTTT; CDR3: CASSIQNGALHF
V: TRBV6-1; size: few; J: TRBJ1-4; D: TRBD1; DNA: TGTGCCAGCCGGGACAGGGGGTCTGAAAAACTGTTTTTT; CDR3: CASRDRGSEKLFF
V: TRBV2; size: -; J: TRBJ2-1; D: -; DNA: TGTGCCAGCAGACCCGGGCCAGGGAGGGAGCAGTTCTTC; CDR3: CASRPGPGREQFF
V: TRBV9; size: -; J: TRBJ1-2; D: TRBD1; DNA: TGTGCCAGCAGCGGCAGACAGGGACCTGGTAGCTACACCTTC; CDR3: CASSGRQGPGSYTF
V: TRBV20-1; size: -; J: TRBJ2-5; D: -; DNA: TGCAGTCTGGGAGAACCAGAGACCCAGTACTTC; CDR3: CSLGEPETQYF
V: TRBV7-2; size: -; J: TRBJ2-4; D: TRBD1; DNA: TGTGCCAGCAGCTCGGGACAGGGGAAAAACATTCAGTACTTC; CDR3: CASSSGQGKNIQYF
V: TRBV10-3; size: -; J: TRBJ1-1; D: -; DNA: TGTGCCATCAGTTCACAGGAGTCGAACACTGAAGCTTTCTTT; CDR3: CAISSQESNTEAFF